This TCR beta chain is from a study of regulatory T cells in long-lasting Graves disease. Study-wide background: Graves' patients diagnosed newly had used antithyroid drugs under 3 months. Findings and caveats of the study: There was favoring of TRBV28, TRBJ1-2 and TRBJ2-5 in persistent disease. Persistent patients had a count of shared public clonotypes (about 2,700) that exceeded that of new patients (approximately 1,000).

This clonotype occurred many times. Its cognate antigen is unknown. V shed 6 bases and J shed 1 base, with 12 bases lying between them. CDR1 is LGHDT, CDR2 YNNKEL, per germline (reference sequence). The CDR3 spans 14 residues. Regarding time point: newly diagnosed GD, antithyroid drugs for less than 3 months. The TCR library was prepared using RNA isolated from PBMCs. Relying on iRepertoire HTBI primers and Arm-PCR of CDR3 regions, the team built TCR beta libraries. TCRdb re-analysed the multiplex PCR reads in MiXCR, keeping a single row per CDR3 protein. The sample holds about 420,000 distinct CDR3 sequences, approximately 16% seen once. These same data were also listed under a study on T cells in Graves' hyperthyroidism and ophthalmopathy. That source adds: Ophthalmopathy was distinguished from stable hyperthyroidism by 13 V-J signatures.

J is TRBJ1-1 and V is TRBV3-1; a weak D match, TRBD1 (6 bases). Specimen: peripheral blood mononuclear cells (PBMCs), collected at new diagnosis, from a patient treated with antithyroid drugs. The clonotype originates from a woman younger than 30 with Graves disease. CDR3 nucleotide sequence: TGTGCCAGCAGAAACAGGGAAGGGAACACTGAAGCTTTCTTT. Amino acids: CASRNREGNTEAFF.